The T cell receptor beta chain described here comes from a study of T cells in Graves' hyperthyroidism and ophthalmopathy. Study details: Peripheral blood was collected at initial diagnosis, before any treatment.

V gave up 2 bases and J gave up 3 bases; unmatched junction bases: 4. The germline CDR1 and CDR2 sequences are SGDLS and YYNGEE. This CDR3 spans 15 amino acids. TCR beta CDR3 regions were amplified from RNA. The study used the HTBI primer set for a first-round RT-PCR of the TCR CDR3. TCRdb called the multiplex PCR reads again in MiXCR, with one record for every CDR3 protein. The data contain hundreds of thousands of distinct CDR3 sequences, roughly a sixth of them singletons. Exclusion of patients followed from uncontrolled infection, other autoimmune disease, pregnancy or lactation. Diagnosing involved the use of clinical symptoms, serum thyroxine and TRAb, thyroid ultrasound and orbital computed tomography.

The chain has TRBV9 and TRBJ2-2; 7 nucleotides line up with TRBD1. This receptor was identified in a woman aged 45-60 years with Graves' hyperthyroidism that later progressed to Graves' ophthalmopathy. Sequencing used blood. The DNA for the CDR3 is TGTGCCAGCAGCGTCAGCCAGGGGGACACCGGGGAGCTGTTTTTT. The encoded protein is CASSVSQGDTGELFF.